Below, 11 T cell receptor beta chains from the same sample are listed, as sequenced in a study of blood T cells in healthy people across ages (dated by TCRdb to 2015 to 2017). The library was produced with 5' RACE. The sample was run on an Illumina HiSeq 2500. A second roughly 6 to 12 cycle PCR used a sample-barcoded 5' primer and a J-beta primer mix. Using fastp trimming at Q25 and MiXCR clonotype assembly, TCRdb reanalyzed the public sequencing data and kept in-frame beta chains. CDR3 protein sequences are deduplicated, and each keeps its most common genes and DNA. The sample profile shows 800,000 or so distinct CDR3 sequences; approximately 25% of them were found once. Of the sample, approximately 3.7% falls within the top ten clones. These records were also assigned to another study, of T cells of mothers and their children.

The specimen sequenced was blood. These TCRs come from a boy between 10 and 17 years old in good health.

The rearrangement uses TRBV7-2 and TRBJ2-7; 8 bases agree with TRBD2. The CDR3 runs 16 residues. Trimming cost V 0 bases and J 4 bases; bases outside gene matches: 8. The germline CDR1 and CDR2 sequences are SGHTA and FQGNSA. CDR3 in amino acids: CASSLAAFAGGYEQYF. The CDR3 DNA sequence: TGTGCCAGCAGCTTAGCGGCCTTTGCGGGAGGTTACGAGCAGTACTTC.

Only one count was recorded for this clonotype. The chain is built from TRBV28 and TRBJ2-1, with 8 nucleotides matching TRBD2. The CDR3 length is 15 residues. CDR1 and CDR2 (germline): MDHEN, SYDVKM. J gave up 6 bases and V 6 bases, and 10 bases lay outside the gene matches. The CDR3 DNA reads TGTGCCAGCAGCTCCCGGGGGGGGGCCTGCAATGAGCAGTTCTTC. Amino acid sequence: CASSSRGGACNEQFF. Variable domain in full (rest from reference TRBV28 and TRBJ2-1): DVKVTQSSRYLVKRTGEKVFLECVQDMDHENMFWYRQDPGLGLRLIYFSYDVKMKEKGDIPEGYSVSREKKERFSLILESASTNQTSMYLCASSSRGGACNEQFFGPGTRLTVL.

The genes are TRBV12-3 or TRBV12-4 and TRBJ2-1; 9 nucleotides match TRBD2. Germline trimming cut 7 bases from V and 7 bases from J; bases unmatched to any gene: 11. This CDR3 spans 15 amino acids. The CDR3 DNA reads TGTGCCAGCACATGGCGGGAGGGCCTAGGGAATGAGCAGTTCTTC. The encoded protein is CASTWREGLGNEQFF.

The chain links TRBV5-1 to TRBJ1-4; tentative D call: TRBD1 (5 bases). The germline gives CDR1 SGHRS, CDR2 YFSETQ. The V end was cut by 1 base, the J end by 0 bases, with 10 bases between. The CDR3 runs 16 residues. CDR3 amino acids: CASSLYTGATNEKLFF. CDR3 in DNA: TGCGCCAGCAGCTTGTATACGGGGGCAACTAATGAAAAACTGTTTTTT.

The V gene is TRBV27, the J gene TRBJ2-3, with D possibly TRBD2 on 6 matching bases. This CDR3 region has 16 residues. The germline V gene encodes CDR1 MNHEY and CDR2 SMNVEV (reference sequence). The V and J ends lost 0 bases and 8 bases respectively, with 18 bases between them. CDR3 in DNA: TGTGCCAGCAGTTTATCCCCGGGACTCTCGTCCGCTACGCAGTATTTT. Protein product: CASSLSPGLSSATQYF.

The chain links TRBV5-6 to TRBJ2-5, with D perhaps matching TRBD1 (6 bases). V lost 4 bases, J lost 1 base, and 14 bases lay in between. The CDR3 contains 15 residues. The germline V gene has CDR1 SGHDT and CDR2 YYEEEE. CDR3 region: CASSPRTESQETQYF. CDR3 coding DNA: TGTGCCAGCAGCCCGAGGACAGAGAGCCAAGAGACCCAGTACTTC.

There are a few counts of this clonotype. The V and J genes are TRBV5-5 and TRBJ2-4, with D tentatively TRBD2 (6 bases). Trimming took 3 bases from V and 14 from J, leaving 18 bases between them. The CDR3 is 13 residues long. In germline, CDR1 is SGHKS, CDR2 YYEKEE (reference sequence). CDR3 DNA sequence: TGTGCCAGCAGCTCACCTGCGGAGGGGTGGGAGTACTTC. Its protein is CASSSPAEGWEYF.

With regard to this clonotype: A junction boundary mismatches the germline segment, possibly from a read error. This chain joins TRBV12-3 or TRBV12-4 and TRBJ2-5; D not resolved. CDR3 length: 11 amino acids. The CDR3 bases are TGTGCCAGCAGTTTCGTGGCAGCGTTGCACTTC. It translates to CASSFVAALHF.

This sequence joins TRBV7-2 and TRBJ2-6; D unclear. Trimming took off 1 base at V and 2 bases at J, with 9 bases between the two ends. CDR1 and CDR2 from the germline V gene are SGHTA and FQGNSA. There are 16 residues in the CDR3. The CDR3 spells CASSLVWGAGANVLTF. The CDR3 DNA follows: TGTGCCAGCAGCTTAGTATGGGGTGCTGGGGCCAACGTCCTGACTTTC.

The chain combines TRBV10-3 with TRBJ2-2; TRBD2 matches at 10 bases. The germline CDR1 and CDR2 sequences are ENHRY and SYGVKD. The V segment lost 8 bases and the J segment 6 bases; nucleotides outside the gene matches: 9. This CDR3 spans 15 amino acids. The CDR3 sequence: CAISNVLAGPGELFF. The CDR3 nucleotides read TGTGCCATCTCCAACGTACTAGCGGGGCCCGGGGAGCTGTTTTTT.

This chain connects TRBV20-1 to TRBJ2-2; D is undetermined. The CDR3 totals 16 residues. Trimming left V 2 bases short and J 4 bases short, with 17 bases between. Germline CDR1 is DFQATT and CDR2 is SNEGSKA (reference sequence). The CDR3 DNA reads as TGCAGTGCTAGACGAGTCGGAGCAGCAACCACCGGGGAGCTGTTTTTT. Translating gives CSARRVGAATTGELFF.